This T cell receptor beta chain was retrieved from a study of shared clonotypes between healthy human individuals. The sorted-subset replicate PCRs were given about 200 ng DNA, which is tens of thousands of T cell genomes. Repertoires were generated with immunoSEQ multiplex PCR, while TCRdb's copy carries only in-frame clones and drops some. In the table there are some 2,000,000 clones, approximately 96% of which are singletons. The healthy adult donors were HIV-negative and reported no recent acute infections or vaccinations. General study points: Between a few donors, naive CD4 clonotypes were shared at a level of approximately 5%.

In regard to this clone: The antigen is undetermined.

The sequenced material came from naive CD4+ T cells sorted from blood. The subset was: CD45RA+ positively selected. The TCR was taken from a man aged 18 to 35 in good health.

The CDR3 here is CAISGIQEITEAFF. The CDR3 coding sequence is TGTGCCATCAGTGGCATACAGGAGATCACTGAAGCTTTCTTT. The J gene is TRBJ1-1, the V gene TRBV10-3; maybe TRBD1 (5 bases). CDR3 size: 14 residues. V was trimmed by 4 bases and J by 4 bases, leaving 13 bases between them. From germline, CDR1 is ENHRY and CDR2 SYGVKD.